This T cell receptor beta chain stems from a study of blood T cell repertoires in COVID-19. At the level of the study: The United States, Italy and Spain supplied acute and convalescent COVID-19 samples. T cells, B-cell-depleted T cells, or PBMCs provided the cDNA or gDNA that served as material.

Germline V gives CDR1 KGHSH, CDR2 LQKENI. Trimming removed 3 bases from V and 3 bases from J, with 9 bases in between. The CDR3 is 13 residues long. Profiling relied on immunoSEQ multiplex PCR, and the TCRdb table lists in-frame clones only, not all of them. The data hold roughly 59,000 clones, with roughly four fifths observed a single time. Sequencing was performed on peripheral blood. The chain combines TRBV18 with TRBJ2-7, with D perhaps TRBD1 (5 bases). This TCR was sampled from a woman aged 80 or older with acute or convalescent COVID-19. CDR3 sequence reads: CASSPSQGYEQYF. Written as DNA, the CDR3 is TGTGCCAGCTCACCCAGCCAGGGCTACGAGCAGTACTTC.